The rows below give T cell receptor beta chains drawn from one sample of a study of CD8+ T cells in alopecia areata. The protocol was immunoSEQ multiplex PCR, while the TCRdb copy is restricted to in-frame clones and leaves out a portion. The sample contains about 76,000 clones, roughly 66% of which appear only once. The sample here was CD8+ T cells sorted from blood, taken at week 24, from a patient treated with tofacitinib. These receptor sequences come from a human donor with alopecia areata. Each CDR3 is given without its conserved first and last residue.

TRBV19	TRBJ1-1	ASTQGWTEAF
TRBV6-5	TRBJ2-7	ASSYSNRGEQY
TRBV23-1	TRBJ2-7	ASRETWEQY
TRBV9	TRBJ1-5	ASSDTGVLGQPQH
TRBV4-3	TRBJ1-1	ASSQDGQEAEAF
TRBV25-1	TRBJ1-2	ASSEYFETGGDGYT
TRBV27	TRBJ2-5	ASSLNSGGLQETQY
TRBV7-9	TRBJ2-7	ASSLAGRWDSRSYEQY
TRBV7-6	TRBJ2-1	ASSLAGGYNEQF
TRBV4-2	TRBJ2-7	ASSDSGTNAYEQY